The 30 T cell receptor beta chains presented below share a single source sample, sequenced in a study of blood T cells in healthy people across ages. Primers used in a second PCR of about 7 to 12 cycles were a sample-barcoded 5' primer and a J-beta primer mix. MiXCR, applied by TCRdb to the 5' RACE reads, yields one record per CDR3 protein. The table shows about 2 million distinct CDR3 sequences, with about 50% occurring only once. The sequenced sample was blood. Source of these receptors: a woman between 40 and 55 years old in good health.

This clonotype was picked up a small number of times. The genes are TRBV20-1 and TRBJ2-7; D is perhaps TRBD1 (6 bases). V was pared by 1 base and J by 4 bases, with 14 bases between. The CDR3 contains 14 residues. Germline lookup yields CDR1 DFQATT and CDR2 SNEGSKA (reference sequence). The CDR3 nucleotides are TGCAGTGCTAGAGGCAGGGACAACCCTTACGAGCAGTACTTC. This codes for CSARGRDNPYEQYF.

The chain employs TRBV9 and TRBJ2-6, with 8 positions matching TRBD1. Germline trimming cut 3 bases from V and 1 base from J; bases unmatched to any gene: 9. Germline CDR1 SGDLS, CDR2 YYNGEE. CDR3 length: 18 amino acids. DNA for the CDR3: TGTGCCAGCAGCGGACAGGGGACAGGTCAATCTGGGGCCAACGTCCTGACTTTC. It is translated as CASSGQGTGQSGANVLTF.

V usage is TRBV18 and J usage is TRBJ1-2; D might be TRBD1 (5 bases). The CDR3 is 14 residues long. Between the trimmed V and J ends, which lost 2 bases and 2 bases, there was a span of 9 bases. Germline V gives CDR1 KGHSH, CDR2 LQKENI. CDR3: CASSPARDNYGYTF. The CDR3 DNA sequence: TGTGCCAGCTCACCAGCCAGGGACAACTATGGCTACACCTTC.

The chain has TRBV7-9 and TRBJ1-1; TRBD1 matches 8 bases. CDR3 length equals 16 residues. The V gene end was trimmed by 5 bases and the J gene end by 0 bases; junction bases not matched to a gene: 8. CDR1 and CDR2 (germline): SEHNR, FQNEAQ (reference sequence). CDR3 in amino acids: CASSGRQGTLNTEAFF. CDR3 coding DNA: TGTGCCAGCAGCGGCCGACAGGGGACCTTGAACACTGAAGCTTTCTTT.

The chain employs TRBV21-1 and TRBJ1-6; the table's D call TRBD1 went unverified against the DNA. TRBV21-1 constitutes a pseudogene. This CDR3 has 18 residues. Here the CDR3 reads CASSDVDRVGAYNSPLHF. The CDR3 DNA reads TGTGCCAGCAGCGACGTGGACCGGGTTGGGGCCTATAATTCACCCCTCCACTTT.

A few counts support this clonotype. This chain uses TRBV9 with TRBJ2-5; TRBD1 matches 7 bases. CDR1 and CDR2 (germline): SGDLS, YYNGEE. V shed 6 bases and J 3 bases; nucleotides not matched to a gene: 2. This CDR3 is built from 12 residues. For the CDR3, the DNA is TGTGCCAGCAAGGGGGCTGAAGAGACCCAGTACTTC. The encoded protein is CASKGAEETQYF.

The chain carries TRBV2 and TRBJ2-4; D may be TRBD1 (5 bases). Per the germline V gene, CDR1 is SNHLY and CDR2 is FYNNEI. V gave up 8 bases and J gave up 1 base, with 21 bases separating them. This CDR3 spans 17 amino acids. The CDR3 DNA reads as TGTGCCAGCGGCAGAACCCCCAGGGAAGGGGCCAAAAACATTCAGTACTTC. It translates to CASGRTPREGAKNIQYF.

The V call is TRBV20-1, the J call TRBJ1-2; D gene ambiguous. CDR3 size: 13 residues. V lost 0 bases, J lost 4 bases, and 9 bases lay in between. Germline V CDR1 and CDR2: DFQATT, SNEGSKA (reference sequence). This CDR3 is CSAREGDGYGYTF. CDR3 nucleotides: TGCAGTGCTAGAGAGGGTGACGGCTATGGCTACACCTTC.

In this sample, this clonotype turned up a few times. The chain has TRBV4-2 and TRBJ2-5; D unresolved. The CDR3 has 14 residues. Germline-derived CDR1 and CDR2 are LGHNA and YNFKEQ. The V end was cut by 0 bases, the J end by 2 bases, with 7 bases between. The CDR3 DNA sequence: TGTGCCAGCAGCCAAGAATTTCAACAAGAGACCCAGTACTTC. Protein product: CASSQEFQQETQYF.

This rearrangement joins TRBV12-3 or TRBV12-4 to TRBJ1-1, with no clear D. The CDR3 has 15 residues. The V end was cut by 0 bases, the J end by 3 bases, with 11 bases between. CDR3 in amino acids: CASSLAASAHTEAFF. The CDR3 bases are TGTGCCAGCAGTTTAGCAGCCAGTGCCCACACTGAAGCTTTCTTT.

This rearrangement joins TRBV2 to TRBJ2-3, with a tentative D call TRBD2 (5 bases). This CDR3 comprises 15 residues. Germline assignment: CDR1 SNHLY and CDR2 FYNNEI. The germline V and J ends were trimmed by 7 bases and 0 bases, with 14 bases remaining between them. The CDR3 coding sequence is TGTGCCAGCACGGGTCCTAGCCTCAGCACAGATACGCAGTATTTT. It translates to CASTGPSLSTDTQYF.

The rearrangement links TRBV7-3 to TRBJ2-5; D not certain. Germline values: CDR1 SGHTA, CDR2 FQGTGA. There are 16 residues in the CDR3. Trimming pared 5 bases from V and 5 bases from J, leaving 21 bases between. The CDR3 DNA is TGTGCCAGCAGCCCAGTCCCAGGTTCACCCTCGGAGACCCAGTACTTC. It encodes CASSPVPGSPSETQYF.

This clonotype occurred many times. V gene TRBV4-3 combines with J gene TRBJ2-1; TRBD1 agrees at 9 bases. Per the germline V gene, CDR1 is LGHNA and CDR2 is YSLEER. CDR3 length: 17 residues. V shed 1 base, J shed 2 bases, and the junction held 6 bases outside the gene matches. CDR3 bases: TGCGCCAGCAGCCAAGGACCGGGACAGGGACCCTACAATGAGCAGTTCTTC. Its translation: CASSQGPGQGPYNEQFF.

The table lists this clonotype with a few counts. V and J are TRBV20-1 and TRBJ2-6, with D possibly TRBD1 on 6 matching bases. The CDR3 length is 16 residues. Germline-derived CDR1 and CDR2 are DFQATT and SNEGSKA (reference sequence). V was trimmed by 0 bases and J by 4 bases, leaving 13 bases between them. The CDR3 spells CSARDQGQTGANVLTF. CDR3 nucleotides: TGCAGTGCTAGAGATCAAGGACAGACGGGGGCCAACGTCCTGACTTTC.

The CDR3 sequence is CASKKSSGGYEQYF. The DNA of the CDR3 is TGTGCCAGCAAGAAGTCTAGCGGGGGCTACGAGCAGTACTTC. The genes are TRBV6-1 and TRBJ2-7, with 10 bases aligning to TRBD2. V gave up 7 bases and J gave up 3 bases; unmatched junction bases: 6. CDR1 and CDR2 (germline): MNHNS, SASEGT. There are 14 residues in the CDR3.

This clonotype appeared a few times. V gene TRBV4-1 combines with J gene TRBJ1-2; D is undetermined. The germline V gene encodes CDR1 MGHRA and CDR2 YSYEKL. This CDR3 spans 16 amino acids. Trimming left V 1 base short and J 8 bases short, with 20 bases between. CDR3 sequence reads: CASSQGRTLNGGGYTF. The CDR3 nucleotides read TGCGCCAGCAGCCAAGGCCGAACCCTCAATGGTGGGGGCTACACCTTC.

J is TRBJ1-2 and V is TRBV28; D is possibly TRBD1 (6 bases). The CDR3 contains 15 residues. Germline V gene data show CDR1 as MDHEN and CDR2 as SYDVKM. Between the trimmed V and J ends, which lost 8 bases and 2 bases, there was a span of 18 bases. CDR3 in DNA: TGTGCCAGCCAGGGGAGGCGGACAGACAACTATGGCTACACCTTC. Its protein product is CASQGRRTDNYGYTF.

V usage is TRBV10-3 and J usage is TRBJ2-7; a weak D match, TRBD2 (5 bases). V shed 6 bases and J shed 4 bases, with 13 bases lying between them. The CDR3 has 13 amino acids. In germline, CDR1 is ENHRY, CDR2 SYGVKD. CDR3 amino acids: CAIRGEDPYEQYF. CDR3 nucleotide sequence: TGTGCCATCAGGGGAGAAGACCCTTACGAGCAGTACTTC.

The chain uses TRBV18 and TRBJ2-1; 11 bases align to TRBD2. V shed 1 base, J shed 5 bases, and the junction held 4 bases outside the gene matches. This CDR3 is built from 16 residues. Germline lookup yields CDR1 KGHSH and CDR2 LQKENI. The CDR3 region is CASSPQLAGAHNEQFF. In nucleotides, the CDR3 is TGTGCCAGCTCACCACAACTAGCGGGGGCACACAATGAGCAGTTCTTC.

V and J are TRBV12-3 or TRBV12-4 and TRBJ1-4; 8 bases line up with TRBD1. The CDR3 is made up of 16 amino acids. After removal of 5 bases from V and 8 bases from J, the junction contained 13 bases not matched to a gene. The DNA of the CDR3 is TGTGCCAGCAGTCCAGGGGACAGGCGGGGTAAGGAAAAACTGTTTTTT. Amino acids: CASSPGDRRGKEKLFF.

The CDR3 DNA follows: TGTGCCAGCAGCCTGGGACACCTAGGGAAGTACCAAGAGACCCAGTACTTC. This gives the protein CASSLGHLGKYQETQYF. The rearrangement links TRBV14 to TRBJ2-5, with D possibly TRBD1 on 6 matching bases. The CDR3 runs to 17 residues. Germline values: CDR1 SGHDN, CDR2 FVKESK. Trimming pared 4 bases from V and 0 bases from J, leaving 18 bases between. Variable domain in full (rest from reference TRBV14 and TRBJ2-5): EAGVTQFPSHSVIEKGQTVTLRCDPISGHDNLYWYRRVMGKEIKFLLHFVKESKQDESGMPNNRFLAERTGGTYSTLKVQPAELEDSGVYFCASSLGHLGKYQETQYFGPGTRLLVL.

This clonotype was counted only a few times. This chain uses TRBV5-1 with TRBJ2-5, with 10 bases that match TRBD1. J lost 5 bases, V lost 3 bases, and 10 bases had no gene match. Germline CDR1 SGHRS, CDR2 YFSETQ. There are 16 residues in the CDR3. The CDR3 here is CASSSYGTGDRETQYF. The CDR3 coding sequence is TGCGCCAGCAGCTCCTACGGGACAGGGGATCGCGAGACCCAGTACTTC.

V usage is TRBV12-3 or TRBV12-4 and J usage is TRBJ1-2; maybe TRBD1 (5 bases). Between the trimmed V and J ends, which lost 6 bases and 6 bases, there was a span of 17 bases. The length of the CDR3 is 14 residues. The CDR3 DNA sequence: TGTGCCAGCAGCCGCGATGGGGGGATCGATGGCTACACCTTC. Amino acid sequence: CASSRDGGIDGYTF.

This clonotype was detected a few times. The gene calls are TRBV5-1 and TRBJ1-1, with 8 positions matching TRBD1. Germline V gene lookup returns CDR1 SGHRS and CDR2 YFSETQ. The length of the CDR3 is 16 residues. V lost 4 bases, J lost 4 bases, and 12 bases stayed unmatched. The CDR3 sequence: CASSRDRSDDGTEAFF. The CDR3 region has the DNA TGCGCCAGCAGCAGGGACAGGTCAGATGATGGCACTGAAGCTTTCTTT.

V gene TRBV6-2 or TRBV6-3 combines with J gene TRBJ2-5, with D unclear. The CDR3 is 12 amino acids. V was clipped by 5 bases and J by 5 bases, with 9 bases between them. Germline CDR1 is MNHEY and CDR2 is SVGEGT. The CDR3 loop is CASSPMSETQYF. The CDR3 nucleotides read TGTGCCAGCAGTCCCATGTCGGAGACCCAGTACTTC.

This sequence joins TRBV2 and TRBJ2-5; D call uncertain. The CDR3 has 13 residues. V was pared by 6 bases and J by 5 bases, with 13 bases between. The V gene's germline CDR1 is SNHLY and CDR2 FYNNEI. In DNA, the CDR3 is TGTGCCAGCAGGCATAGGTACTCGGAGACCCAGTACTTC. It translates to CASRHRYSETQYF.

The chain couples TRBV6-4 to TRBJ2-1; 14 nucleotides align to TRBD2. The germline gives CDR1 MRHNA, CDR2 SNTAGT. Unmatched junction bases numbered 4, after V lost 6 bases and J lost 6 bases. The CDR3 has 15 amino acids. CDR3 coding DNA: TGTGCCAGCAGCGAGACTAGCGGGGGGGGCAATGAGCAGTTCTTC. Translating gives CASSETSGGGNEQFF.

This chain links TRBV4-3 with TRBJ2-1; 9 nucleotides line up with TRBD1. Losses at the gene ends were 4 bases for V and 7 bases for J; bases not matched to a gene: 8. The germline V gene encodes CDR1 LGHNA and CDR2 YSLEER. The length of the CDR3 is 15 residues. In DNA, the CDR3 is TGCGCCAGCAGCCCCTTCGGGACAGGGTTAAATGAGCAGTTCTTC. This sequence encodes CASSPFGTGLNEQFF.

J is TRBJ2-5 and V is TRBV5-1; tentative D call: TRBD1 (6 bases). CDR3 size: 14 residues. V gave up 4 bases and J gave up 3 bases, with 13 bases separating them. Germline CDR1 and CDR2: SGHRS and YFSETQ. DNA for the CDR3: TGCGCCAGCAGCCCGTTCCACAGGGAAGAGACCCAGTACTTC. Its protein product is CASSPFHREETQYF.

CDR3 protein: CASNRGSTTNEKLFF. CDR3 bases: TGCGCCAGCAATAGGGGAAGTACAACTAATGAAAAACTGTTTTTT. The chain recombines TRBV5-1 with TRBJ1-4, with D possibly TRBD1 on 5 matching bases. The CDR3 has 15 residues. CDR1 and CDR2 from the germline V gene are SGHRS and YFSETQ. V shed 6 bases and J shed 0 bases, with 12 bases lying between them.